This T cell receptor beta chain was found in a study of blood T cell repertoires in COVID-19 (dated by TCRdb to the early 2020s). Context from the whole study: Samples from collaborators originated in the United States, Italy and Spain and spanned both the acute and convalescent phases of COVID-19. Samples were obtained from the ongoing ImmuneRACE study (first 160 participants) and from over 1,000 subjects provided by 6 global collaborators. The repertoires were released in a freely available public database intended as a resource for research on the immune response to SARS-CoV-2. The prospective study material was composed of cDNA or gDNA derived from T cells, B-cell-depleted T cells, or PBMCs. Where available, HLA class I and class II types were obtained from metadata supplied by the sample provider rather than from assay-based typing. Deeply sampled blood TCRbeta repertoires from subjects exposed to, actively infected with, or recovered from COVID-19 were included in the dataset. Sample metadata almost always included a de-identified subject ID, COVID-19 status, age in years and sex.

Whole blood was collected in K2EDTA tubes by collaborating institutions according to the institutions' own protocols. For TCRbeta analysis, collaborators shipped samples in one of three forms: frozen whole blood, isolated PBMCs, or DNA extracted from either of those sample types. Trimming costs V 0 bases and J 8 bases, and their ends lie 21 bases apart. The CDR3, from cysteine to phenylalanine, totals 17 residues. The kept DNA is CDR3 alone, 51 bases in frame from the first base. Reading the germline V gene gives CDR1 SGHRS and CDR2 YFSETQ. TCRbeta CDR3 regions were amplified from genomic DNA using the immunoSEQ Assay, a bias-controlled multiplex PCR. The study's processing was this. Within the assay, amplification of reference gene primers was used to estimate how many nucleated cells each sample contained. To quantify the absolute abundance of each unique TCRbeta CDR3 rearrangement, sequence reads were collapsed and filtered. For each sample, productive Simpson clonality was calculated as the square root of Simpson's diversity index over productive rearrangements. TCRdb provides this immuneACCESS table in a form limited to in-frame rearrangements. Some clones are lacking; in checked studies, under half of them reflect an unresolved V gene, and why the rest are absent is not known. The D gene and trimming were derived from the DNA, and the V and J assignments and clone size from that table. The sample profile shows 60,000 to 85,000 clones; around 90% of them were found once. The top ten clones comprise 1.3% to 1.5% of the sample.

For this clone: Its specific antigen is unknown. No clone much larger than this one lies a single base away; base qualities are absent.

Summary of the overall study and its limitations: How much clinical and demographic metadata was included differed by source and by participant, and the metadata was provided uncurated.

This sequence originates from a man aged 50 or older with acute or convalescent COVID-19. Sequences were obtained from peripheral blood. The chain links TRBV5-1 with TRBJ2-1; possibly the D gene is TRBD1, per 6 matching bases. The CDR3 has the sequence CASSLGSRAGEIDEQFF. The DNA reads TGCGCCAGCAGCTTGGGGTCTCGGGCAGGGGAGATCGATGAGCAGTTCTTC.